The 22 T cell receptor beta chains listed next were all sequenced from one sample in a study of cytomegalovirus exposure and HLA in healthy donors. Primers: 60 Vbeta forward and 13 Jbeta reverse. Sequenced by immunoSEQ multiplex PCR; TCRdb stores in-frame clones only, minus some. The profile shows some 120,000 clones, roughly 73% of them singletons. Material for sequencing was PBMCs. Receptors originate from a woman aged 25-40 years in good health and CMV-seronegative.

Only a few counts were recorded for this clone. V is TRBV29-1 and J is TRBJ1-1, with a weak D call TRBD1 (6 bases). V lost 6 bases, J lost 5 bases, and 10 bases lay in between. CDR3 length equals 11 residues. CDR1 SQVTM and CDR2 ANQGSEA come from the germline V gene. Written as DNA, the CDR3 is TGCAGCGTCGAACAGGGAACTGAAGCTTTCTTT. Its protein is CSVEQGTEAFF.

J is TRBJ1-6 and V is TRBV29-1; 7 nucleotides align to TRBD1. Losses at the gene ends were 6 bases for V and 6 bases for J; bases not matched to a gene: 5. CDR3 size: 13 residues. Germline values: CDR1 SQVTM, CDR2 ANQGSEA. For the CDR3, the DNA is TGCAGCGTGAGGGACAGCCTTAATTCACCCCTCCACTTT. This gives the protein CSVRDSLNSPLHF.

This clone was counted only a few times. The V and J genes are TRBV18 and TRBJ1-1; 7 bases fit TRBD1. This CDR3 spans 13 amino acids. Germline CDR1 KGHSH, CDR2 LQKENI. The V segment lost 3 bases and the J segment 7 bases; nucleotides outside the gene matches: 5. The DNA of the CDR3 is TGTGCCAGCTCACCCGGACAGGAGAATGAAGCTTTCTTT. It specifies CASSPGQENEAFF.

This rearrangement joins TRBV30 to TRBJ2-7, with 11 bases lining up with TRBD1. The J segment lost 4 bases and the V segment lost 2 bases, leaving 10 bases of the junction unmatched. The germline gives CDR1 GTSNPN, CDR2 SVGIG (reference sequence). The length of the CDR3 is 16 residues. CDR3 amino acids: CAWSFRPGQGDYEQYF. The CDR3 DNA follows: TGTGCCTGGAGTTTCAGACCGGGACAGGGGGATTACGAGCAGTACTTC.

This clone came up a few times. The chain uses TRBV29-1 and TRBJ1-1; possibly TRBD1 for D (5 bases). The CDR3 contains 13 residues. Per the germline V gene, CDR1 is SQVTM and CDR2 is ANQGSEA. Trimming removed 5 bases from V and 4 bases from J, with 14 bases in between. The CDR3 region is CSVSMGGGTEAFF. The CDR3 region has the DNA TGCAGCGTTTCCATGGGGGGAGGCACTGAAGCTTTCTTT.

The chain combines TRBV11-2 with TRBJ2-3; 8 bases are a match to TRBD2. Germline V gives CDR1 SGHAT, CDR2 FQNNGV. V lost 2 bases, J lost 3 bases, and 10 bases stayed unmatched. The CDR3 length is 17 residues. CDR3 bases: TGTGCCAGCAGCTTACAACGGGAGGGGCGAGGTACAGATACGCAGTATTTT. Protein sequence: CASSLQREGRGTDTQYF.

CDR3 protein: CASSGQGQGYGYTF. Written as DNA, the CDR3 is TGTGCCAGTAGTGGACAGGGACAGGGGTATGGCTACACCTTC. The rearrangement links TRBV19 to TRBJ1-2; 10 bases are shared with TRBD1. After removal of 5 bases from V and 5 bases from J, the junction contained 5 bases not matched to a gene. The CDR3 sequence is 14 residues long. The germline CDR1 and CDR2 sequences are LNHDA and SQIVND (reference sequence).

This sequence joins TRBV27 and TRBJ2-2, with a weak D call TRBD2 (5 bases). In germline, CDR1 is MNHEY, CDR2 SMNVEV (reference sequence). V shed 5 bases and J shed 3 bases, with 10 bases lying between them. The CDR3 is 14 amino acids. CDR3 loop: CASSPREYTGELFF. CDR3 nucleotide sequence: TGTGCCAGCAGTCCCCGGGAATACACCGGGGAGCTGTTTTTT.

J is TRBJ2-5 and V is TRBV12-5; D is unclear. The germline V gene has CDR1 LGHNT and CDR2 FRNRAP. The V end lost 1 base, the J end lost 5 bases, and 8 bases lay between the germline ends. The CDR3 extends over 13 amino acids. CDR3 sequence (DNA): TGTGCTAGTGGTTTGGGGAGCTCGGAGACCCAGTACTTC. Translating gives CASGLGSSETQYF.

The gene calls are TRBV30 and TRBJ2-3, with D uncertain. Germline V lookup: CDR1 GTSNPN, CDR2 SVGIG (reference sequence). The V end lost 2 bases, the J end lost 8 bases, and 11 bases lay between the germline ends. This CDR3 has 12 amino acids. The CDR3 DNA reads as TGTGCCTGGAGTTTGGGCCCCCGTACGCAGTATTTT. This translates into CAWSLGPRTQYF. The full variable domain, in which reference TRBV30 and TRBJ2-3 provide the parts outside the CDR3, is SQTIHQWPATLVQPVGSPLSLECTVEGTSNPNLYWYRQAAGRGLQLLFYSVGIGQISSEVPQNLSASRPQDRQFILSSKKLLLSDSGFYLCAWSLGPRTQYFGPGTRLTVL.

This clone was counted ten times or more. The rearrangement links TRBV4-2 to TRBJ2-3, with TRBD2 matching over 13 bases. Germline values: CDR1 LGHNA, CDR2 YNFKEQ. Trimming took 0 bases from V and 4 from J; bases not matched to a gene: 4. The CDR3 is made up of 17 amino acids. The CDR3 nucleotides read TGTGCCAGCAGCCAAGATGGGGGACTAGCGGGATCAGATACGCAGTATTTT. Protein: CASSQDGGLAGSDTQYF.

This clone was found a few times. The V and J genes are TRBV10-2 and TRBJ1-5; possible D gene TRBD1, 6 bases. CDR1 and CDR2 (germline): WSHSY, SAAADI. The CDR3 loop spans 10 amino acids. Trimming shortened V by 9 bases and J by 8 bases, and 8 bases separated the two germline ends. CDR3 region: CASNREPQHF. The CDR3 region has the DNA TGCGCCAGTAACAGGGAGCCCCAGCATTTT.

This clone showed up just a few times. The rearrangement uses TRBV20-1 and TRBJ2-7; possibly TRBD2 for D (5 bases). V gave up 4 bases and J gave up 3 bases, with 7 bases separating them. The CDR3 extends over 11 amino acids. The germline gives CDR1 DFQATT, CDR2 SNEGSKA (reference sequence). The DNA for the CDR3 is TGCAGTGCTATCCGGGGCTACGAGCAGTACTTC. Translation gives CSAIRGYEQYF.

The chain joins TRBV19 to TRBJ1-4, with 7 bases identical to TRBD1. The ends lost 6 bases at V and 13 bases at J; junction bases unmatched: 17. This CDR3 region has 15 residues. CDR1 and CDR2 (germline): LNHDA, SQIVND (reference sequence). In DNA, the CDR3 is TGTGCCAGTAGCCGGACAGTCAGCCTTTACAGGGGACTGTTTTTT. Protein sequence: CASSRTVSLYRGLFF.

This sequence joins TRBV27 and TRBJ2-7, with TRBD2 identical over 8 bases. J lost 0 bases, V lost 6 bases, and 4 bases had no gene match. This CDR3 region has 14 residues. Germline CDR1 MNHEY, CDR2 SMNVEV (reference sequence). CDR3 in amino acids: CASRPGGPSYEQYF. The CDR3 nucleotides read TGTGCCAGCAGACCGGGAGGGCCCTCCTACGAGCAGTACTTC.

This clone came up a few times. The gene calls are TRBV10-2 and TRBJ2-7, with 15 nucleotides matching TRBD2. This CDR3 contains 16 residues. The junction had 12 bases not matched to a gene; V was cut back by 10 bases and J by 5 bases. Germline CDR1 and CDR2: WSHSY and SAAADI. DNA of the CDR3: TGCGCCATCCACGGACTAGCGGGAGGGCCGGTTGACGAGCAGTACTTC. Encoded protein: CAIHGLAGGPVDEQYF.

This CDR3 reads CASSDSRRYEQYF. The CDR3 region has the DNA TGTGCCAGCAGCGACTCACGACGGTACGAGCAGTACTTC. This chain uses TRBV13 with TRBJ2-7; D unclear. With 5 bases removed from V and 4 bases from J, the gap between germline ends came to 12 bases. Germline V gene sequence: CDR1 PRHDT, CDR2 FYEKMQ (reference sequence). CDR3 length: 13 residues.

The chain is built from TRBV30 and TRBJ2-7, with D possibly matching TRBD1 (6 bases). This CDR3 is built from 14 residues. Germline-derived CDR1 and CDR2 are GTSNPN and SVGIG (reference sequence). Trimming cost V 3 bases and J 4 bases, with 16 bases left between them. The DNA for the CDR3 is TGTGCCTGGAGCCGGGACACCCTTAGGTACGAGCAGTACTTC. Its translation is CAWSRDTLRYEQYF.

The sample holds a few counts of this clone. The chain links TRBV2 to TRBJ1-2; 9 nucleotides line up with TRBD1. Germline values: CDR1 SNHLY, CDR2 FYNNEI. With V trimmed by 7 bases and J by 4 bases, 13 bases remained unmatched. The length of the CDR3 is 16 residues. This CDR3 is CASTSDGGQGGYGYTF. The CDR3 nucleotides are TGTGCCAGCACCTCGGACGGGGGACAGGGTGGCTATGGCTACACCTTC.

The chain carries TRBV9 and TRBJ1-4; 7 bases are a match to TRBD1. The CDR3 has 16 amino acids. Unmatched junction bases numbered 3, after V lost 0 bases and J lost 1 base. Germline V CDR1 and CDR2: SGDLS, YYNGEE. CDR3 region: CASSVGPGGTNEKLFF. CDR3 coding DNA: TGTGCCAGCAGCGTAGGCCCAGGGGGAACTAATGAAAAACTGTTTTTT.

The V call is TRBV5-1, the J call TRBJ1-1, with D possibly TRBD1 on 5 matching bases. Germline CDR1 SGHRS, CDR2 YFSETQ. The CDR3 runs 13 residues. Trimming took 2 bases from V and 6 from J, leaving 11 bases between them. Written as DNA, the CDR3 is TGCGCCAGCAGCTTAGGCCCGGGGGCTGAAGCTTTCTTT. Amino acid sequence: CASSLGPGAEAFF.

The chain recombines TRBV30 with TRBJ1-3; D is ambiguous. Trimming left V 0 bases short and J 13 bases short, with 13 bases between. There are 12 residues in the CDR3. In germline, CDR1 is GTSNPN, CDR2 SVGIG (reference sequence). The CDR3 DNA reads as TGTGCCTGGAGTGTCCCTCCTAGACCTATATATTTT. It yields the protein CAWSVPPRPIYF.